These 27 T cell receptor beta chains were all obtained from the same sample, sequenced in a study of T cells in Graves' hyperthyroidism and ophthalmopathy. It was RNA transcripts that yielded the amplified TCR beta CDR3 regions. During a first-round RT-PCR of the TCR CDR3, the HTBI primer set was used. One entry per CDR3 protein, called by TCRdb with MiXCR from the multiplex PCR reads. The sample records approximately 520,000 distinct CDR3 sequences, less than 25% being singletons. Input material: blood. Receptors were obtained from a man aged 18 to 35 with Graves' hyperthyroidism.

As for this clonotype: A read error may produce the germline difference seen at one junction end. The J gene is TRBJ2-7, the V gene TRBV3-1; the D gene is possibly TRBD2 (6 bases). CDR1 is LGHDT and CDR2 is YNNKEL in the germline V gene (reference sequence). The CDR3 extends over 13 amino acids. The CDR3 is CVSSQEGRGEQYF. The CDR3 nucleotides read TGTGTCAGCAGCCAAGAAGGGCGGGGAGAGCAGTACTTC.

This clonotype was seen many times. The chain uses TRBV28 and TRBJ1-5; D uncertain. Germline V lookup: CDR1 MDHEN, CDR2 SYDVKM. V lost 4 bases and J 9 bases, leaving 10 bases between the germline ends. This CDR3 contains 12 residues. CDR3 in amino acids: CASSSTPRPQHF. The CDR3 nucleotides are TGTGCCAGCAGTTCGACCCCGAGGCCCCAGCATTTT.

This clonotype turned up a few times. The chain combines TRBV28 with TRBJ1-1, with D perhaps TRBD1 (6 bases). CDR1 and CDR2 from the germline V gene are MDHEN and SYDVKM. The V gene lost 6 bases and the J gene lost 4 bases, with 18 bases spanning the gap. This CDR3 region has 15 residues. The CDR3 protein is CASRNGQSDVTEAFF. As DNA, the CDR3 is TGTGCCAGCAGAAACGGACAGTCCGACGTCACTGAAGCTTTCTTT. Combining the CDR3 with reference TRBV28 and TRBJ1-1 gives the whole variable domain DVKVTQSSRYLVKRTGEKVFLECVQDMDHENMFWYRQDPGLGLRLIYFSYDVKMKEKGDIPEGYSVSREKKERFSLILESASTNQTSMYLCASRNGQSDVTEAFFGQGTRLTVV.

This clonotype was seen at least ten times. The CDR3 loop is CAISPPGGRSYEQYF. DNA of the CDR3: TGTGCCATCAGTCCCCCAGGGGGAAGATCCTACGAGCAGTACTTC. The J gene is TRBJ2-7, the V gene TRBV10-3, with 7 nucleotides matching TRBD1. The CDR3 has 15 amino acids. Germline loops: CDR1 ENHRY, CDR2 SYGVKD. V shed 5 bases, J shed 1 base, and the junction held 8 bases outside the gene matches.

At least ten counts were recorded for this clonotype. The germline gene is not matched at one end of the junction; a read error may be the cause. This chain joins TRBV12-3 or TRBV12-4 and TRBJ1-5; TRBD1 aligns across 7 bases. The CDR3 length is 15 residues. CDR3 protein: CASSLADRVNQPQHF. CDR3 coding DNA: TGTGCCAGCAGCTTAGCAGACAGGGTAAATCAGCCCCAGCATTTT.

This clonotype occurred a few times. The CDR3 DNA is TGTGCCAGCAGTCGGACAGGGGGGGGGTCACCCCTCCACTTT. It translates to CASSRTGGGSPLHF. V and J are TRBV6-4 and TRBJ1-6; 10 bases agree with TRBD1. CDR3 size: 14 residues. Germline values: CDR1 MRHNA, CDR2 SNTAGT. The trim removed 5 bases at V and 10 bases at J, leaving 5 bases unmatched.

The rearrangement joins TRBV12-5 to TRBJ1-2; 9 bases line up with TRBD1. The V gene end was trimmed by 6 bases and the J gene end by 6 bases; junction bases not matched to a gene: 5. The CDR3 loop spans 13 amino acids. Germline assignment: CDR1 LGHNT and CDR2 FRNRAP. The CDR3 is CASGRTGGDGYTF. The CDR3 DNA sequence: TGTGCTAGTGGCCGCACAGGGGGCGATGGCTACACCTTC.

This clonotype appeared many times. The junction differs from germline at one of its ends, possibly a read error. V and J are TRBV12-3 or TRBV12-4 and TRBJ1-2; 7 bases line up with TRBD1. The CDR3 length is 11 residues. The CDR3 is CASSRTGTASF. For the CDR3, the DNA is TGTGCCAGCAGCCGCACGGGGACAGCCTCCTTC.

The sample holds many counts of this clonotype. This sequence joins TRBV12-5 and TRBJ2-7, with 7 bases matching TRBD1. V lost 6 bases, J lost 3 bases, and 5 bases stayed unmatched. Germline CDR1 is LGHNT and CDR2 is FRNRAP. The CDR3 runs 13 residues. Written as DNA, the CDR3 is TGTGCTAGTGGGGGGGACAGCCTCTACGAGCAGTACTTC. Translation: CASGGDSLYEQYF.

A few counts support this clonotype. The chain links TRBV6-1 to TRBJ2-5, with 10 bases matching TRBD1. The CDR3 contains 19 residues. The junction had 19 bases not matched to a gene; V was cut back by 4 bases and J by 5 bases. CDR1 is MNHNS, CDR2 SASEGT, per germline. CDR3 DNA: TGTGCCAGCAGTGGTACCGGGACAGGGGTCAACCGGAGGGGTGAGACCCAGTACTTC. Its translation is CASSGTGTGVNRRGETQYF.

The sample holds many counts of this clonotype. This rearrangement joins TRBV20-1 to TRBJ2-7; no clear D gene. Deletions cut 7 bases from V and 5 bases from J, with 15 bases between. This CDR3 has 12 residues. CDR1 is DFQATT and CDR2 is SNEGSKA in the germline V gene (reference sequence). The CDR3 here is CSVPRSHNEQYF. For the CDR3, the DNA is TGCAGTGTCCCGAGAAGTCACAACGAGCAGTACTTC.

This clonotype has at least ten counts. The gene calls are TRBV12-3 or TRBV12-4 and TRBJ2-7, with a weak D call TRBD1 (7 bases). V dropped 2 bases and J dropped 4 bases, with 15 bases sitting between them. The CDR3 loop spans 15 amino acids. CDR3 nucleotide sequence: TGTGCCAGCAGTTTATCGCCTCAGGGGGGATACGAGCAGTACTTC. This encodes CASSLSPQGGYEQYF.

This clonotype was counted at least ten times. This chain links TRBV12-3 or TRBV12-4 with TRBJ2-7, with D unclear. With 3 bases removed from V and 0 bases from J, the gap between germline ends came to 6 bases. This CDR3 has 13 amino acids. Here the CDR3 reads CASSLVTSYEQYF. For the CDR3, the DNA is TGTGCCAGCAGTTTGGTCACCTCCTACGAGCAGTACTTC.

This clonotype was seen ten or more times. The CDR3: CASSSRTLRIAGYETQYF. DNA for the CDR3: TGTGCCAGCAGTTCACGTACGCTTCGGATCGCGGGGTATGAGACCCAGTACTTC. This chain connects TRBV6-9 to TRBJ2-5; TRBD2 is a possible D gene (6 bases). Germline CDR1 reads MNHGY; CDR2 reads SVAAGI. The V end was cut by 4 bases, the J end by 5 bases, with 26 bases between. There are 18 residues in the CDR3.

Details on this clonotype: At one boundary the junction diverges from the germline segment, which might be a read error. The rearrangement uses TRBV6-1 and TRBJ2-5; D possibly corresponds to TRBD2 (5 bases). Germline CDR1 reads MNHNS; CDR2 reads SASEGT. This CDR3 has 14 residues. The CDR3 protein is CAISERGFGETQYF. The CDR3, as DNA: TGTGCCATCAGTGAGCGCGGGTTCGGAGAGACCCAGTACTTC.

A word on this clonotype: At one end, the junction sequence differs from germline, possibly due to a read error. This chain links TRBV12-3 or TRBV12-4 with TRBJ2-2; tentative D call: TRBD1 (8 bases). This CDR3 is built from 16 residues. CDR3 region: CASSLGGTQGAGELFF. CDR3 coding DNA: TGTGCCAGCAGTTTGGGGGGGACCCAGGGGGCCGGGGAGTTGTTTTTT.

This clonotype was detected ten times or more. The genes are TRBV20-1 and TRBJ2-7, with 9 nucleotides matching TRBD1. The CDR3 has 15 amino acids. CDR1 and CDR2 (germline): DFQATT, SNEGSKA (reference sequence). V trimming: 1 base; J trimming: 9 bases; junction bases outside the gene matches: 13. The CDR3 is CSARVHRQGVGAQYF. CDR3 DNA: TGCAGTGCTAGAGTCCACCGACAGGGGGTAGGCGCGCAGTACTTC.

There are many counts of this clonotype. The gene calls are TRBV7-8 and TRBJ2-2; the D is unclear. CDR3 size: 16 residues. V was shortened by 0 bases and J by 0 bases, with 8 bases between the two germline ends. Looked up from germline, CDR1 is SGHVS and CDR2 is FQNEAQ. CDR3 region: CASSLAYGANTGELFF. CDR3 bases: TGTGCCAGCAGCTTAGCGTACGGCGCGAACACCGGGGAGCTGTTTTTT. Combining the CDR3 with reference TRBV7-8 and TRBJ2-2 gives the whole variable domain GAGVSQSPRYKVAKRGQDVALRCDPISGHVSLFWYQQALGQGPEFLTYFQNEAQLDKSGLPSDRFFAERPEGSVSTLKIQRTQQEDSAVYLCASSLAYGANTGELFFGEGSRLTVL.

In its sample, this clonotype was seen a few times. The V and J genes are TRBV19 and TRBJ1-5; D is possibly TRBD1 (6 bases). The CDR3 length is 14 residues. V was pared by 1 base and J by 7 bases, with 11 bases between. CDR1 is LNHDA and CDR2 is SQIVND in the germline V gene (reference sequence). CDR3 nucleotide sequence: TGTGCCAGTAGTATAGTAACAGGGCGCCAGCCCCAGCATTTT. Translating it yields CASSIVTGRQPQHF.

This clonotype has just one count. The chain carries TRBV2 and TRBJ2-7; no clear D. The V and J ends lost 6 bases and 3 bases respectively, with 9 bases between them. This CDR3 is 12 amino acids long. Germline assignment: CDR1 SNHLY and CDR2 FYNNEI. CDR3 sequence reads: CASRVADYEQYF. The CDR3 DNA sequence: TGTGCCAGCAGGGTGGCGGACTACGAGCAGTACTTC.

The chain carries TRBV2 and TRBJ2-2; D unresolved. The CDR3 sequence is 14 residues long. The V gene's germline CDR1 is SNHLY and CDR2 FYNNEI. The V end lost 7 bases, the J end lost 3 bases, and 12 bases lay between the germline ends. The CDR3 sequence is CASKPPWDTGELFF. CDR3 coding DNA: TGTGCCAGCAAACCCCCCTGGGACACCGGGGAGCTGTTTTTT.

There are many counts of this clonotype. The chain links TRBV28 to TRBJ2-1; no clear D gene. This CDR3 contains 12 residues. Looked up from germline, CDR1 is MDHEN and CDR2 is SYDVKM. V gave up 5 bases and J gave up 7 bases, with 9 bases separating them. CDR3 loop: CASSLDGNEQFF. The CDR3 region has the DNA TGTGCCAGCAGTCTTGACGGAAATGAGCAGTTCTTC.

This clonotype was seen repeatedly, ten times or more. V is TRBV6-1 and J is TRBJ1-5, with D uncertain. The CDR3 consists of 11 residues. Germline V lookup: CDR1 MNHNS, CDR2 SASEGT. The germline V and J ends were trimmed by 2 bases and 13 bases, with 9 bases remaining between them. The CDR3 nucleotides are TGTGCCAGCAGTGAAAGACAAGTACAGCATTTT. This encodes CASSERQVQHF.

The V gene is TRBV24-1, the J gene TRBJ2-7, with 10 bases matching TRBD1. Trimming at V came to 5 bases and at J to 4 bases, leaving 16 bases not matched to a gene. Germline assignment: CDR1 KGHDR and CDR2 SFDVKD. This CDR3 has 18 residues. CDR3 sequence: CATSAPRSGGQGVYEQYF. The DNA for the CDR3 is TGTGCCACCAGTGCTCCACGCTCGGGAGGACAGGGGGTGTACGAGCAGTACTTC.

CDR3: CASSEEGGSDEQYF. The CDR3 DNA reads as TGTGCCAGCAGTGAAGAGGGGGGTTCGGACGAGCAGTACTTC. The chain has TRBV6-1 and TRBJ2-7, with D possibly called TRBD1 or TRBD2 (6 bases each). CDR1 MNHNS and CDR2 SASEGT come from the germline V gene. The CDR3 has 14 amino acids. V was cut by 1 base and J by 5 bases, with 12 bases left in between.

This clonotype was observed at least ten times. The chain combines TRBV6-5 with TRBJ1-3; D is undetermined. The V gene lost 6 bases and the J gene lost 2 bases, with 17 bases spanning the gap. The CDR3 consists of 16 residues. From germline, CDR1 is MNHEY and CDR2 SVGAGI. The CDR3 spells CASRGTTFSTGNTIYF. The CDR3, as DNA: TGTGCCAGCAGGGGAACGACCTTTTCGACTGGAAACACCATATATTTT.

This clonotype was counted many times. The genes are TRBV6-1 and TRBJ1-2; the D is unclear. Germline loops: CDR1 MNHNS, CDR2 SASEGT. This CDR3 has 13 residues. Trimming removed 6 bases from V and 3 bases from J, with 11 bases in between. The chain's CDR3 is CASRKAQDYGYTF. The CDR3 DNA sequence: TGTGCCAGCAGGAAGGCCCAAGACTATGGCTACACCTTC.